The T cell receptor (beta chain) under discussion was sequenced for a study of OX40 agonist ivuxolimab in advanced cancers. Germline V gives CDR1 MNHNY, CDR2 SVGAGI (reference sequence). The ends were cut back, 2 bases at V and 3 bases at J, with 4 bases in the middle. This CDR3 region has 12 residues. Generated by immunoSEQ multiplex PCR, the TCRdb table keeps only in-frame clones and is missing some. The top ten clones hold approximately 0.38% of a sample with tens of thousands of clones, about 81% of them seen once. The sequence derives from an adult with an advanced solid tumor such as melanoma, head and neck, liver or kidney cancer. The V gene is TRBV6-6, the J gene TRBJ1-1; no definite D call. Specimen: CD4+ or CD8+ T cells sorted from blood, collected in a trial of the OX40 agonist ivuxolimab. CDR3 sequence reads: CASSYHDTEAFF. Written as DNA, the CDR3 is TGTGCCAGCAGTTACCATGACACTGAAGCTTTCTTT.